This TCR beta chain was captured in a study of T-cell reconstitution after alpha-beta-depleted transplantation in children. The study, taken as a whole, reports: Reportedly, only several hundred clones from non-depleted graft cells drove alpha-beta T-cell counts at about two months. It was newly produced T cells that mostly accounted for T-cell counts and diversity one year after transplant.

This clonotype showed up just a few times. Antigen unknown. A much bigger clone sits one base away, suggesting this may be a read error. The CDR3 spans 15 residues. The V gene lost 7 bases and the J gene lost 3 bases, with 18 bases spanning the gap. CDR1 and CDR2 (germline): SGHTA, FQGNSA. As it was prepared, the TCRbeta library received unique molecular identifiers. MiXCR, run by TCRdb on the PCR reads, gives a single entry per CDR3 protein. The sample has about 90,000 distinct CDR3 sequences, 15% seen once. The sequencing used PBMCs, mostly from graft donor cells, collected 180 days after TCRalphabeta/CD19-depleted stem cell transplant. This receptor was taken from a male patient under 10 years old who had a stem cell transplant for acute lymphoblastic leukemia, so the T cells may come from the graft donor. The chain uses TRBV7-2 and TRBJ2-5; weak D call: TRBD2 (6 bases). CDR3 sequence reads: CASNLAWRLEETQYF. CDR3 nucleotides: TGTGCCAGCAACCTAGCGTGGCGCCTCGAAGAGACCCAGTACTTC.